This TCR beta chain was profiled in a study of monozygotic twins with inflammatory bowel disease (dated 2019 in TCRdb). In the study overall: In total, 28 monozygotic twin pairs made up the full study: 19 Danish pairs, all IBD-discordant, plus nine German pairs, of which four were IBD-concordant and five were IBD-discordant. Within discordant pairs, disease-associated traits were sought mainly by comparing IBD patients with their genetically identical healthy co-twins. Each individual had, on average, about 151 000 unique TCRalpha sequences and 181 000 unique TCRbeta sequences available for analysis. Overall study outcomes, separate from this receptor: Repertoire similarity did not differ between concordant and discordant twins, which could be due to limited statistical power. The results gave no support for a single strong signal or clonotype linked to IBD. IBD patients had lower TCRbeta repertoire diversity, measured by the inverse Simpson index, than their healthy co-twins. The analysis was unable to tell apart different T cell subtypes. Compared with healthy twins, IBD patients shared fewer clonotypes with other individuals, and the difference was most pronounced in patients with signs of disease activity. Differing immunosuppressive treatments among patients may have added background noise and inter-individual variability to the repertoires.

Its CDR3 holds 16 amino acids, cysteine through phenylalanine. Only the protein is available. CDR1 and CDR2 (MDHEN, SYDVKM) derive from the germline V gene. The library came from 5' RACE. Preparation of each TCR library used about 3,200 ng of total RNA. For each sample, cDNA synthesis with SMARTScribe reverse transcriptase was split into eight separate reactions. Unique molecular identifiers containing a 6-nucleotide sample barcode were introduced through template switching during cDNA synthesis. TCRalpha and TCRbeta cDNA was amplified by two nested PCRs of approximately 17 and 9 cycles, with bead purification after each PCR. Before amplification, the cDNA was treated with uracil DNA-glycosylase and purified using the QIAquick PCR purification kit. The second PCR was the step at which Illumina TruSeq-compatible adapters and sample-specific barcodes were added. Library quality and concentration were assessed using TapeStation and Qubit, and about 5 ng of each library was pooled. The pooled libraries were sequenced with 2 x 100 bp reads and custom sequencing primers on an Illumina HiSeq2500 single-index Rapid Run. The published analysis was carried out like this. UMI-based consensus assembly with MiGEC version 1.2.6 was used to correct PCR and sequencing errors. MiXCR version 2.1.1 was used for V(D)J alignment, clonotype assembly and CDR3 extraction. To normalise gene usage, clonotype sharing and MAIT/NKT TCR abundance, the top 1000, 10 000 and 20 000 clonotypes in each sample were analysed. Diversity was computed as the inverse Simpson index with the vegan R package after downsampling to 27 000 UMIs. Paired Mann-Whitney U tests on discordant twin pairs were used, with Benjamini-Hochberg multiple-testing correction. TCRdb reprocessed the reads, and each CDR3 protein sequence is entered once, without DNA. These V and J calls originate from TCRdb's pipeline instead of the authors' own analysis. This sample's listing comprises more than 300,000 distinct CDR3 sequences. In total, the top ten clones hold just over 2.5% of the sample.

A roughly 2.5 ml peripheral blood sample was drawn into PAXgene tubes per donor and stored at -80°C. Without T cell sorting, total RNA was isolated from whole blood using the PAXgene blood miRNA kit on an automated QIAcube. Peripheral blood from monozygotic twin pairs, either concordant or discordant for inflammatory bowel disease, underwent deep TCRalpha and TCRbeta repertoire profiling that used unique molecular barcoding. Smoking habits were recorded for all twin pairs, and individuals were classified as current, former or never smokers. Concerning this clonotype itself: Its antigen has not been determined.

The rearranged chain carries TRBV28 and TRBJ2-1; checking the TCRdb D call of TRBD1 is not possible without DNA. Material: blood. The TCR originated in a human donor with ulcerative colitis or Crohn's disease, or a healthy co-twin of an affected twin (not recorded which). The CDR3 reads as follows: CASSATGGVSYNEQFF.